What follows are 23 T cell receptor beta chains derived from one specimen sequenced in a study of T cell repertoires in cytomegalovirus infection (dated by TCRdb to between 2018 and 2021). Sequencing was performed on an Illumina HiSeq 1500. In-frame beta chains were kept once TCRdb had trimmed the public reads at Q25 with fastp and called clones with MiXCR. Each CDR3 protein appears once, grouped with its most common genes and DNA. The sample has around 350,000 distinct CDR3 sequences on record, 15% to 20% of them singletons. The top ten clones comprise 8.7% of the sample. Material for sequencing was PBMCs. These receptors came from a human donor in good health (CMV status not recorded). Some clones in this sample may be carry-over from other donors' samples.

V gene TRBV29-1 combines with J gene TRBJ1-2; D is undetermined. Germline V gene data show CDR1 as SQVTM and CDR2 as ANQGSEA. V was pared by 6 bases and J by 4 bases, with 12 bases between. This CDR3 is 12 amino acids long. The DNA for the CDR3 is TGCAGCGTCGAGGACCGGGCCTATGGCTACACCTTC. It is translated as CSVEDRAYGYTF.

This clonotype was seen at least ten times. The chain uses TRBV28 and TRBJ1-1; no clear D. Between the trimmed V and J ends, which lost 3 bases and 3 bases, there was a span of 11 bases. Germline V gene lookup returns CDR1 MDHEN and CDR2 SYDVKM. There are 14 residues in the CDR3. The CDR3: CASSFRSGDTEAFF. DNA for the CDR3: TGTGCCAGCAGTTTTCGGTCTGGGGACACTGAAGCTTTCTTT.

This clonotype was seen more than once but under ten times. The CDR3 nucleotides are TGTGCCAGCAGACGTAGTACAGCCCAGCATTTT. Protein product: CASRRSTAQHF. The chain couples TRBV2 to TRBJ1-5; no reliable D call. The CDR3 spans 11 residues. Germline V gives CDR1 SNHLY, CDR2 FYNNEI. Trimming took off 6 bases at V and 11 bases at J, with 11 bases between the two ends.

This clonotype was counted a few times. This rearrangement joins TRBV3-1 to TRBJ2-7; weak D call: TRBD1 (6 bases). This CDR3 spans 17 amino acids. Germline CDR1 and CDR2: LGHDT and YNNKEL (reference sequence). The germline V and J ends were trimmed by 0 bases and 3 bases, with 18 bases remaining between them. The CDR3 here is CASSQDPTRTVLYEQYF. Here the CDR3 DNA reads TGTGCCAGCAGCCAAGACCCAACCCGGACAGTTCTCTACGAGCAGTACTTC.

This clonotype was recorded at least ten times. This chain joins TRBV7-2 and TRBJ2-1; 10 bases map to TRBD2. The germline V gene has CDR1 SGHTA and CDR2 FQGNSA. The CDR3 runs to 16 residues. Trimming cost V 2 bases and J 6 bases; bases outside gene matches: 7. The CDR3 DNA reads TGTGCCAGCAGCTTAATCGGGGTAGCGGGAGGCAATGAGCAGTTCTTC. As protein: CASSLIGVAGGNEQFF.

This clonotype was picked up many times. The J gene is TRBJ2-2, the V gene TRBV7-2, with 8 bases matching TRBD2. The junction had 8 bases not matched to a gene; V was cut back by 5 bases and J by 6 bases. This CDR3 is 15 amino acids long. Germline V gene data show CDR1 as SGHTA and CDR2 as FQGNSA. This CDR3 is CASSRDGGGAGELFF. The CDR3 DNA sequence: TGTGCCAGCAGCAGGGACGGGGGGGGCGCCGGGGAGCTGTTTTTT.

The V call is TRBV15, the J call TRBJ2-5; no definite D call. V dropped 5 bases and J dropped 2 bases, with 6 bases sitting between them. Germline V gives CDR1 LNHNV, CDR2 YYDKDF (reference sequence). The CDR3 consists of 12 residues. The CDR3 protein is CATSRQQETQYF. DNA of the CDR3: TGTGCCACCAGCCGCCAACAAGAGACCCAGTACTTC.

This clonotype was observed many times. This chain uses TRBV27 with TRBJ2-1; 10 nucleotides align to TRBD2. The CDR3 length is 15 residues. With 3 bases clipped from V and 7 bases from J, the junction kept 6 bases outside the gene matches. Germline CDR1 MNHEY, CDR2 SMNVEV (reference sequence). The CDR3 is CASSFGLAGANEQFF. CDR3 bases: TGTGCCAGCAGTTTCGGGCTAGCGGGGGCGAATGAGCAGTTCTTC.

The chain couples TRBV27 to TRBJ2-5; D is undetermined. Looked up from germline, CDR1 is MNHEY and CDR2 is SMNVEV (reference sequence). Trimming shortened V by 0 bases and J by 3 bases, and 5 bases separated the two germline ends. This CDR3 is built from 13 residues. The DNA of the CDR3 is TGTGCCAGCAGTTTATCGGTAGAAGAGACCCAGTACTTC. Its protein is CASSLSVEETQYF.

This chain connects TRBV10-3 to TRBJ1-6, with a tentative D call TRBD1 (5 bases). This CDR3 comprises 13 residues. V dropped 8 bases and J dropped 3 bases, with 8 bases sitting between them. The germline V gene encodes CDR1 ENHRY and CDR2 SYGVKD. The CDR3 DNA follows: TGTGCCATCGGGGCGGACTATAATTCACCCCTCCACTTT. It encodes CAIGADYNSPLHF.

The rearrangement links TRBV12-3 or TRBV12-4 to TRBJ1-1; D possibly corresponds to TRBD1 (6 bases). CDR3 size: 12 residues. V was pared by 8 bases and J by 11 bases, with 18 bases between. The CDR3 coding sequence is TGTGCCAGCGGCTATAGGGGGGGTTGGGCTTTCTTT. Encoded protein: CASGYRGGWAFF.

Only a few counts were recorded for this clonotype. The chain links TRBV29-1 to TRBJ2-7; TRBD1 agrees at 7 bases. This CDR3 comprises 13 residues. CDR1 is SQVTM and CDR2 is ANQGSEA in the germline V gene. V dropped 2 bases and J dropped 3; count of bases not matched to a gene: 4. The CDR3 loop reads CSVETGTVYEQYF. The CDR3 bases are TGCAGCGTTGAAACAGGGACAGTCTACGAGCAGTACTTC.

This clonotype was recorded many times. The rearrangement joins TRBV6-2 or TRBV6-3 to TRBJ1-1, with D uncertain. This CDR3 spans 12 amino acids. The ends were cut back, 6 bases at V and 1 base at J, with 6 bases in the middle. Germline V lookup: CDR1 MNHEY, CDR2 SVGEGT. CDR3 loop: CASRRKNTEAFF. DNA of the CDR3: TGTGCCAGCAGACGCAAGAACACTGAAGCTTTCTTT.

The CDR3 sequence: CASSYRADYNEQFF. The CDR3 DNA follows: TGTGCCAGCAGTTACCGGGCAGACTACAATGAGCAGTTCTTC. This chain links TRBV6-2 or TRBV6-3 with TRBJ2-1; no definite D call. The CDR3 runs to 14 residues. V was trimmed by 2 bases and J by 3 bases, leaving 8 bases between them. Looked up from germline, CDR1 is MNHEY and CDR2 is SVGEGT.

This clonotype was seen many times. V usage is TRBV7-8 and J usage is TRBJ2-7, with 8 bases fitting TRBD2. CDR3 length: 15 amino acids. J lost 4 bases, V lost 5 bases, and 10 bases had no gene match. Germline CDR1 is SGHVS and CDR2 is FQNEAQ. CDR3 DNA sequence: TGTGCCAGCAGCCCGATGAGCGGGGGCATTTACGAGCAGTACTTC. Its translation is CASSPMSGGIYEQYF.

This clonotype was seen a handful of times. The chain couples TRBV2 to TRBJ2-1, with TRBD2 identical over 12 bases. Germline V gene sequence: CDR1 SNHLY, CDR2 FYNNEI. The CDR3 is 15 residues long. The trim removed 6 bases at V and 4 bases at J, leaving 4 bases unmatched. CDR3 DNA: TGTGCCAGCAGGGACGGACTAGCGGGATACAATGAGCAGTTCTTC. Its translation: CASRDGLAGYNEQFF.

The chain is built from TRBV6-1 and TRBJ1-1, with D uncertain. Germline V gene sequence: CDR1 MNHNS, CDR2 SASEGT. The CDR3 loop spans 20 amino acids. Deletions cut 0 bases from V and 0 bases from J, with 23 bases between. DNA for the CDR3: TGTGCCAGCAGTGAAGCTGGTATAAAATTTCACCCTCTTATGAACACTGAAGCTTTCTTT. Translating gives CASSEAGIKFHPLMNTEAFF.

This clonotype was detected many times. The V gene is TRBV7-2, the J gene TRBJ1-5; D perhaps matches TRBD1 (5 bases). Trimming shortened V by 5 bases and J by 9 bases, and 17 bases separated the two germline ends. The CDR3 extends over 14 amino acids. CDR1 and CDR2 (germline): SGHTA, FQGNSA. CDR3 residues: CASSPGSRGSPQHF. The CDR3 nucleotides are TGTGCCAGCAGCCCCGGATCGAGGGGATCGCCCCAGCATTTT.

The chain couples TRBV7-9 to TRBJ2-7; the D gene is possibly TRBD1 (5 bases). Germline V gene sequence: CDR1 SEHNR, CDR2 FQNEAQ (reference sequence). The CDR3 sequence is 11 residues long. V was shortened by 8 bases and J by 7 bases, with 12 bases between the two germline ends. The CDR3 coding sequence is TGTGCCAGCTTTGGGGCCTCTGAGCAGTACTTC. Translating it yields CASFGASEQYF.

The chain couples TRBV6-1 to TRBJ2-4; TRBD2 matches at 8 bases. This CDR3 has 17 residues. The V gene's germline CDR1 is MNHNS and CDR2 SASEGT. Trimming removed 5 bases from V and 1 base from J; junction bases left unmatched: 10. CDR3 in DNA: TGTGCCAGCAGTCGGAGGGGAGCGGGGGCGGCCAAAAACATTCAGTACTTC. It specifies CASSRRGAGAAKNIQYF.

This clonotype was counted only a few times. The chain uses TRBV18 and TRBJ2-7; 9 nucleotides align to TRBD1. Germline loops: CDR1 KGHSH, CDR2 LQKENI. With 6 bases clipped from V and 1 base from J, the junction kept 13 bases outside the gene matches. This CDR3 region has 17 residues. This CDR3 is CASSPTGTGLGSYEQYF. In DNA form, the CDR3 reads TGTGCCAGCTCTCCGACTGGGACAGGGTTGGGGTCCTACGAGCAGTACTTC.

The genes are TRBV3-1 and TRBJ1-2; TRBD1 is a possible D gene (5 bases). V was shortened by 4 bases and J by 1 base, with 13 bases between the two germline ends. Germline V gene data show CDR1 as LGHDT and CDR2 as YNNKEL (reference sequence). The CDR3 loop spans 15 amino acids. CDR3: CASSRLGGGNYGYTF. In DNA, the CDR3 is TGTGCCAGCAGCCGGCTCGGGGGGGGTAACTATGGCTACACCTTC.

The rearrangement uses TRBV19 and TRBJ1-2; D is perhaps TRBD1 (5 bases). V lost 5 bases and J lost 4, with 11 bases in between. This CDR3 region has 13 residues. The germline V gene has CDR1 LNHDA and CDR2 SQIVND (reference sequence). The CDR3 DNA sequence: TGTGCCAGTAGTGAACGGGACGGCTATGGCTACACCTTC. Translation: CASSERDGYGYTF.